Sequencing of this T cell receptor (beta chain) was carried out in a study of early T cells in non-severe SARS-CoV-2 infection. V was clipped by 6 bases and J by 5 bases; unmatched bases: 7. The germline V gene encodes CDR1 SQVTM and CDR2 ANQGSEA. This CDR3 region has 13 residues. MiXCR was run by TCRdb on the 5' RACE reads, yielding one entry per CDR3 protein. The sample lists about 83,000 distinct CDR3 sequences, roughly 13% occurring once. The receptor comes from an adult who was a healthcare worker with PCR-confirmed SARS-CoV-2 infection or an uninfected control (not recorded which). The chain couples TRBV29-1 to TRBJ2-7, with 10 bases aligning to TRBD1. Material for sequencing was whole blood. CDR3 DNA sequence: TGCAGCGTCGGGACAGGGGAATCCCACGAGCAGTACTTC. Its protein product is CSVGTGESHEQYF.